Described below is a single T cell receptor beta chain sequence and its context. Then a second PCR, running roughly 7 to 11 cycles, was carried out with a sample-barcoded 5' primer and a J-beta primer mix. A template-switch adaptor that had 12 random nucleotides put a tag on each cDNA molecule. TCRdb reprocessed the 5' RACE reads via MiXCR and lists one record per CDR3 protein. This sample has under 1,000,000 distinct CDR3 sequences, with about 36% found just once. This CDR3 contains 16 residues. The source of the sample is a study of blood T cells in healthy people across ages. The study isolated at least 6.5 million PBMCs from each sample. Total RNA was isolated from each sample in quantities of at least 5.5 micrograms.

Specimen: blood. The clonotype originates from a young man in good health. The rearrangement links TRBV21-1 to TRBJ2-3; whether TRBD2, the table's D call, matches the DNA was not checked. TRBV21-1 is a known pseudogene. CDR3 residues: CASNYGTSEHTDTQYF. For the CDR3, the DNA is TGTGCCAGCAATTATGGGACTAGCGAGCACACAGATACGCAGTATTTT.